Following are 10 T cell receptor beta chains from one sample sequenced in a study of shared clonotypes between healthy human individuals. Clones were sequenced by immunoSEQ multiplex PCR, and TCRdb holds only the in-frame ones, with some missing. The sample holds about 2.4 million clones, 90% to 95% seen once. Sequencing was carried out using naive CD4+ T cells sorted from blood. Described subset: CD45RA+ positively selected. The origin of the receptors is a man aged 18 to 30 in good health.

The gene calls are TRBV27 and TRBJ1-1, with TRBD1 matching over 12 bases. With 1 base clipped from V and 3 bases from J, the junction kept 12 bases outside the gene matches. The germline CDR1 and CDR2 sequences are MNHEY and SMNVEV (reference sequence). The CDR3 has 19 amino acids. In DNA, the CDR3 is TGTGCCAGCAGTTTATTTGGGGGGACAGGGGGCGCGTTGGACACTGAAGCTTTCTTT. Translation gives CASSLFGGTGGALDTEAFF.

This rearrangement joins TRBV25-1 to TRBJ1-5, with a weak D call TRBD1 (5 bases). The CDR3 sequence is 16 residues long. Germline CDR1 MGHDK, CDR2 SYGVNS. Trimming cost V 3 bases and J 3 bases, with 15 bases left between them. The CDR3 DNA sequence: TGTGCCAGCAGTGAGGGGGAACAGGCTTTCAATCAGCCCCAGCATTTT. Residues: CASSEGEQAFNQPQHF.

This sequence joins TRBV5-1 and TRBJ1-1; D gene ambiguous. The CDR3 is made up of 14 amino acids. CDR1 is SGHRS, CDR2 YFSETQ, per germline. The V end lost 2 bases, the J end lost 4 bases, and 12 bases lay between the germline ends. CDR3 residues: CASSLNSEVTEAFF. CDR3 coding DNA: TGCGCCAGCAGCTTAAACAGCGAAGTCACTGAAGCTTTCTTT.

Here the CDR3 reads CASSLTVEGYTF. In nucleotides, the CDR3 is TGTGCCAGCAGCTTAACGGTGGAGGGCTACACCTTC. The chain combines TRBV7-9 with TRBJ1-2; D ambiguous. CDR3 size: 12 residues. Trimming removed 2 bases from V and 8 bases from J, with 9 bases in between. CDR1 SEHNR and CDR2 FQNEAQ come from the germline V gene (reference sequence). The complete variable domain, with remaining parts taken from reference TRBV7-9 and TRBJ1-2, reads DTGVSQNPRHKITKRGQNVTFRCDPISEHNRLYWYRQTLGQGPEFLTYFQNEAQLEKSRLLSDRFSAERPKGSFSTLEIQRTEQGDSAMYLCASSLTVEGYTFGSGTRLTVV.

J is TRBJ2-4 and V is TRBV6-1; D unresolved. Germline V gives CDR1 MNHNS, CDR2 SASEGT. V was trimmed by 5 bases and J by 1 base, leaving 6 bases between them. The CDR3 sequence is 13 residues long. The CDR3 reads CASSPTAKNIQYF. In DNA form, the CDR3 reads TGTGCCAGCAGTCCAACTGCCAAAAACATTCAGTACTTC.

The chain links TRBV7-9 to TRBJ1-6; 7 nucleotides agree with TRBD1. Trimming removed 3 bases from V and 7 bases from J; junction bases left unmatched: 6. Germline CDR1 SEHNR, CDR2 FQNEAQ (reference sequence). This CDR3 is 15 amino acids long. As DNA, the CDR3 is TGTGCCAGCAGCTTCGGAGACAGGGTGAATTCACCCCTCCACTTT. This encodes CASSFGDRVNSPLHF.

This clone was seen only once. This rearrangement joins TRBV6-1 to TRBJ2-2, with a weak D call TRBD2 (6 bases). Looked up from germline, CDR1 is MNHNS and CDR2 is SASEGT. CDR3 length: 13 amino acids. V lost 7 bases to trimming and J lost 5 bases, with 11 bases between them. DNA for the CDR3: TGTGCCAGCACTCGGGGGTGGACCGGGGAGCTGTTTTTT. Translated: CASTRGWTGELFF.

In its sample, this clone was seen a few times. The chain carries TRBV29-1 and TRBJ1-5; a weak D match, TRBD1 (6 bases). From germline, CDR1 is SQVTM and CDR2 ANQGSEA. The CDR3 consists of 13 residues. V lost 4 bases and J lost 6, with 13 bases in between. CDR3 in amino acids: CSVVQGTGQPQHF. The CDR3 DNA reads TGCAGCGTTGTACAGGGAACGGGTCAGCCCCAGCATTTT.

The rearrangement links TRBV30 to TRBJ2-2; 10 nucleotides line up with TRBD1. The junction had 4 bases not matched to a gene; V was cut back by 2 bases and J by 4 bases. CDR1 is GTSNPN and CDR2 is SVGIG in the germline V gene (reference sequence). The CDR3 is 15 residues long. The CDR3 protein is CAWSPGQGPTGELFF. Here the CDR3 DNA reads TGTGCCTGGAGTCCGGGACAGGGGCCCACCGGGGAGCTGTTTTTT.

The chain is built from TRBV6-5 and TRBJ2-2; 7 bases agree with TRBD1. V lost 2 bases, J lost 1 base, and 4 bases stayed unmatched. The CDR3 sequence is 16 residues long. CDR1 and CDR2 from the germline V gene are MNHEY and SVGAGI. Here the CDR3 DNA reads TGTGCCAGCAGTTACGACAGGGCGAGGAACACCGGGGAGCTGTTTTTT. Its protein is CASSYDRARNTGELFF.